The next 19 T cell receptor beta chains were all read from a single sample in a study of blood T cell repertoires in COVID-19. Assay used: immunoSEQ multiplex PCR; TCRdb lists only in-frame clones, some missing. The data contain some 96,000 clones, about 82% of them seen just once; the ten biggest clones take up around 15%. The sequenced sample was peripheral blood. The receptors derive from a man aged 50 to 59 with active or convalescent COVID-19.

The chain combines TRBV6-6 with TRBJ1-6; D is undetermined. Trimming took 2 bases from V and 8 from J, leaving 10 bases between them. This CDR3 is built from 14 residues. Germline V CDR1 and CDR2: MNHNY, SVGAGI (reference sequence). This chain's CDR3 is CASSYRSSDSPLHF. The CDR3 region has the DNA TGTGCCAGCAGTTACAGAAGCAGCGATTCACCCCTCCACTTT.

The chain couples TRBV19 to TRBJ2-5; 8 bases are shared with TRBD2. This CDR3 contains 16 residues. CDR1 is LNHDA and CDR2 is SQIVND in the germline V gene (reference sequence). The V and J ends lost 5 bases and 5 bases, in that order; junction bases with no gene match: 13. The CDR3 nucleotides read TGTGCCAGTAGTGACCTTACAGCGGGAGTACGGGAGACCCAGTACTTC. Translating it yields CASSDLTAGVRETQYF.

The CDR3 region has the DNA TGTGCCAGCAGCGGACAGGGGAATTCACCCCTCCACTTT. It specifies CASSGQGNSPLHF. The chain combines TRBV11-2 with TRBJ1-6; 9 bases match TRBD1. V lost 5 bases and J lost 7; bases outside the gene matches: 0. The CDR3 extends over 13 amino acids. Germline V gives CDR1 SGHAT, CDR2 FQNNGV.

This clone is a singleton in its sample. J is TRBJ2-7 and V is TRBV14; 12 nucleotides agree with TRBD1. The CDR3 has 16 amino acids. Germline CDR1 is SGHDN and CDR2 is FVKESK. V gave up 3 bases and J gave up 5 bases; unmatched junction bases: 8. The CDR3 DNA reads TGTGCCAGCAGCCAGTTACGGGACAGGGGGCGTCACGAGCAGTACTTC. Protein product: CASSQLRDRGRHEQYF.

The chain joins TRBV9 to TRBJ2-3; D is unclear. Per the germline V gene, CDR1 is SGDLS and CDR2 is YYNGEE. The CDR3 is made up of 15 amino acids. V was shortened by 0 bases and J by 0 bases, with 8 bases between the two germline ends. The CDR3 DNA follows: TGTGCCAGCAGCGTAGGGATAGCCAGCACAGATACGCAGTATTTT. It codes for CASSVGIASTDTQYF.

V is TRBV29-1 and J is TRBJ1-2; a weak D match, TRBD1 (6 bases). The CDR3 covers 13 residues. CDR1 is SQVTM and CDR2 is ANQGSEA in the germline V gene. V was cut by 3 bases and J by 2 bases, with 10 bases left in between. The CDR3 protein is CSVDITGNYGYTF. As DNA, the CDR3 is TGCAGCGTTGACATAACAGGGAACTATGGCTACACCTTC. The whole variable domain, remainder taken from reference TRBV29-1 and TRBJ1-2, is SAVISQKPSRDICQRGTSLTIQCQVDSQVTMMFWYRQQPGQSLTLIATANQGSEATYESGFVIDKFPISRPNLTFSTLTVSNMSPEDSSIYLCSVDITGNYGYTFGSGTRLTVV.

V usage is TRBV6-1 and J usage is TRBJ1-1, with D possibly matching TRBD1 (6 bases). Trimming cost V 2 bases and J 1 base, with 8 bases left between them. Germline V gene data show CDR1 as MNHNS and CDR2 as SASEGT. This CDR3 spans 14 amino acids. CDR3 in DNA: TGTGCCAGCAGTGAATGGGGGCGGAACACTGAAGCTTTCTTT. Protein sequence: CASSEWGRNTEAFF.

The genes are TRBV20-1 and TRBJ1-1; possible D gene TRBD1, 6 bases. Germline V gene lookup returns CDR1 DFQATT and CDR2 SNEGSKA (reference sequence). V lost 4 bases and J lost 6, with 9 bases in between. CDR3 length: 11 residues. CDR3 in amino acids: CSATQGSEAFF. The CDR3 DNA is TGCAGTGCTACACAGGGCTCTGAAGCTTTCTTT.

The V gene is TRBV4-1, the J gene TRBJ2-2, with 12 bases aligning to TRBD2. The CDR3 sequence is 16 residues long. Trimming removed 4 bases from V and 4 bases from J; junction bases left unmatched: 4. Germline assignment: CDR1 MGHRA and CDR2 YSYEKL. Here the CDR3 reads CASSPGLAGPTGELFF. The DNA for the CDR3 is TGCGCCAGCAGCCCAGGACTAGCGGGACCCACCGGGGAGCTGTTTTTT.

Concerning this clone: Other nucleotide sequences from this sample produce the same CDR3. The rearrangement uses TRBV7-2 and TRBJ2-7; D is uncertain. CDR3 size: 12 residues. Germline-derived CDR1 and CDR2 are SGHTA and FQGNSA. Trimming removed 4 bases from V and 1 base from J, with 5 bases in between. DNA of the CDR3: TGTGCCAGCAGCTCCTTATCCTACGAGCAGTACTTC. It yields the protein CASSSLSYEQYF.

In DNA form, the CDR3 reads TGTGCCAGCAGCTCAGGAGCGGGAGATACGCAGTATTTT. Translating it yields CASSSGAGDTQYF. The chain couples TRBV7-3 to TRBJ2-3, with D maybe TRBD2 (6 bases). This CDR3 has 13 residues. CDR1 and CDR2 (germline): SGHTA, FQGTGA. V lost 4 bases, J lost 5 bases, and 10 bases lay in between.

In its sample, this clone was seen once. J is TRBJ2-3 and V is TRBV29-1, with a possible D match to TRBD1 (5 bases). V gave up 7 bases and J gave up 3 bases, with 17 bases separating them. CDR1 is SQVTM and CDR2 is ANQGSEA in the germline V gene. The CDR3 consists of 14 residues. CDR3 coding DNA: TGCAGCGCCCCCCGTTGGGGCCTTACAGATACGCAGTATTTT. Its translation: CSAPRWGLTDTQYF.

Written as DNA, the CDR3 is TGCGCCAGCAGCCCCGAAGGACTAGGAGGTACGCAGTATTTT. Encoded protein: CASSPEGLGGTQYF. The chain joins TRBV5-1 to TRBJ2-3, with 7 bases matching TRBD2. This CDR3 has 14 amino acids. V trimming: 4 bases; J trimming: 8 bases; junction bases outside the gene matches: 10. The V gene's germline CDR1 is SGHRS and CDR2 YFSETQ. The full variable domain, rest sourced from reference TRBV5-1 and TRBJ2-3, is KAGVTQTPRYLIKTRGQQVTLSCSPISGHRSVSWYQQTPGQGLQFLFEYFSETQRNKGNFPGRFSGRQFSNSRSEMNVSTLELGDSALYLCASSPEGLGGTQYFGPGTRLTVL.

The chain has TRBV3-1 (or the pseudogene TRBV3-2) and TRBJ1-1; weak D call: TRBD1 (5 bases). The CDR3 sequence is 13 residues long. CDR1 is LGHDT, CDR2 YNNKEL, per germline (reference sequence). Trimming cost V 1 base and J 5 bases, with 8 bases left between them. The CDR3 bases are TGTGCCAGCAGCCAAGGGGGGGGAACTGAAGCTTTCTTT. Translated: CASSQGGGTEAFF.

The V gene is TRBV19, the J gene TRBJ2-1; TRBD2 is a possible D gene (5 bases). This CDR3 has 13 amino acids. CDR1 and CDR2 from the germline V gene are LNHDA and SQIVND (reference sequence). V dropped 9 bases and J dropped 6 bases, with 15 bases sitting between them. CDR3 loop: CASQVGRGNEQFF. The DNA of the CDR3 is TGTGCCAGCCAAGTAGGACGGGGCAATGAGCAGTTCTTC.

The rearrangement uses TRBV3-1 (or the pseudogene TRBV3-2) and TRBJ1-2, with 7 bases aligning to TRBD1. Germline V gene lookup returns CDR1 LGHDT and CDR2 YNNKEL (reference sequence). The CDR3 sequence is 15 residues long. V trimming: 1 base; J trimming: 5 bases; junction bases outside the gene matches: 7. CDR3 nucleotides: TGTGCCAGCAGCCAAGCGCGGGACAGACCATATGGCTACACCTTC. It yields the protein CASSQARDRPYGYTF.

The rearrangement links TRBV12-5 to TRBJ2-7, with 8 positions matching TRBD2. CDR3 length: 14 amino acids. J gave up 6 bases and V 7 bases, and 11 bases lay outside the gene matches. Germline CDR1 LGHNT, CDR2 FRNRAP. As DNA, the CDR3 is TGTGCTAGTGCTTGGGCGGGAGGTGCCCGCGAGCAGTACTTC. Residues: CASAWAGGAREQYF.

CDR3 sequence: CASSPAGGAYEQYF. Here the CDR3 DNA reads TGTGCCAGCAGCCCAGCGGGAGGGGCCTACGAGCAGTACTTC. The chain links TRBV4-2 to TRBJ2-7; 10 bases agree with TRBD2. V trimming: 4 bases; J trimming: 2 bases; junction bases outside the gene matches: 2. From germline, CDR1 is LGHNA and CDR2 YNFKEQ. There are 14 residues in the CDR3.

The chain is built from TRBV6-6 and TRBJ1-1; 10 bases align to TRBD1. The CDR3 runs to 11 residues. CDR1 and CDR2 (germline): MNHNY, SVGAGI (reference sequence). Trimming took 6 bases from V and 12 from J; bases not matched to a gene: 4. The CDR3 loop is CASSKGQGTFF. The CDR3 DNA sequence: TGTGCCAGCAGCAAGGGACAGGGGACTTTCTTT.